Reported below is one T cell receptor beta chain. Using immunoSEQ multiplex PCR, the repertoire was profiled, and TCRdb retains in-frame clones only, with some absent. The profile shows around 20,000 clones, 75% to 90% of them singletons. These data come from a study of T cell changes during pregnancy in multiple sclerosis. Here the sequenced sample was CD8+ T cells from peripheral blood mononuclear cells, taken after pregnancy. This clonotype originated in a female donor in good health, enrolled as a control in a pregnancy study.

This CDR3 reads CASSWGQGTEAFF. CDR3 sequence (DNA): TGCGCCAGCAGCTGGGGACAGGGGACTGAAGCTTTCTTT. This chain joins TRBV5-1 and TRBJ1-1, with TRBD1 matching 10 bases. CDR1 and CDR2 (germline): SGHRS, YFSETQ. The CDR3 length is 13 residues. With V trimmed by 3 bases and J by 5 bases, 1 base remained unmatched.